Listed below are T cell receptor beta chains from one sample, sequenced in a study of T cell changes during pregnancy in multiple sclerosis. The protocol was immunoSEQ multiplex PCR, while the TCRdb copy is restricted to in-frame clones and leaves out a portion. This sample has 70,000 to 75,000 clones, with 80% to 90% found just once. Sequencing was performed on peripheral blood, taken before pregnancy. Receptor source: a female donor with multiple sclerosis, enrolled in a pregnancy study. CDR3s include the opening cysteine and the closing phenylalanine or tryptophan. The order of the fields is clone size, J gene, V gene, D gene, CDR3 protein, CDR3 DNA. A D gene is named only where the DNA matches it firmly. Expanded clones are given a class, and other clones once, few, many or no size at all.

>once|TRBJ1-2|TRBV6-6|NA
CASTAAGYGYTF
TGTGCCTCGACCGCCGCGGGTTATGGCTACACCTTC
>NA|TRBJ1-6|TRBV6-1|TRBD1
CASSERSIRGQGGNSPLHF
TGTGCCAGCAGTGAAAGGTCGATACGGGGCCAGGGGGGCAATTCACCCCTCCACTTT
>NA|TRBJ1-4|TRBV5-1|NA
CASSTWTAGNEKLFF
TGCGCCAGCAGCACATGGACGGCGGGGAATGAAAAACTGTTTTTT
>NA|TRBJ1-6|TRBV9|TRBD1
CASSPGDRNSPLHF
TGTGCCAGCAGTCCCGGGGACAGAAATTCACCCCTCCACTTT
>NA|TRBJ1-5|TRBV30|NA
CAWSPREAQPQHF
TGTGCCTGGAGTCCACGGGAGGCTCAGCCCCAGCATTTT
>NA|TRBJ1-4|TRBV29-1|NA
CSVKGQGHEKLFF
TGCAGCGTTAAGGGGCAGGGGCATGAAAAACTGTTTTTT
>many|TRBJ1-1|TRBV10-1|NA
CASSLDLGGTEAFF
TGCGCCAGCAGTTTGGACTTAGGGGGCACTGAAGCTTTCTTT
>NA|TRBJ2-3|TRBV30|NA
CAWSYMASGTDTQYF
TGTGCCTGGAGTTACATGGCTAGTGGCACAGATACGCAGTATTTT
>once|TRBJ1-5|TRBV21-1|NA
CASSPPDRGNLSNQPQHF
TGTGCCAGCAGCCCCCCCGACAGGGGAAATTTGAGCAATCAGCCCCAGCATTTT
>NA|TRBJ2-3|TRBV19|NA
CASRPGWESAQYF
TGTGCCAGTAGACCGGGATGGGAGTCTGCGCAGTATTTT
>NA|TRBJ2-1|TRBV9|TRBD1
CASSHSSDRVWKNEQFF
TGTGCCAGCAGCCACTCTTCGGACAGGGTGTGGAAAAATGAGCAGTTCTTC
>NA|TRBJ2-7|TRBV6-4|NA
CASRPLEGGRGPSYEQYF
TGTGCCAGCAGACCTCTGGAGGGAGGGCGGGGGCCCTCCTACGAGCAGTACTTC
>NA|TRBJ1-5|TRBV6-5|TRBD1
CASSLNRGGGQPQHF
TGTGCCAGCAGCCTGAACAGGGGCGGTGGACAGCCCCAGCATTTT
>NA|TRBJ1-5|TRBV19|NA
CASKTVVGNQPQHF
TGTGCCAGTAAGACAGTTGTGGGCAATCAGCCCCAGCATTTT
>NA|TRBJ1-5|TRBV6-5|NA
CASSPSGVRNQPQHF
TGTGCCAGCAGCCCGTCGGGGGTACGAAATCAGCCCCAGCATTTT
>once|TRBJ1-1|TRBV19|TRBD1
CASSLGGIPNTEAFF
TGTGCCAGTAGCCTAGGGGGCATCCCGAACACTGAAGCTTTCTTT
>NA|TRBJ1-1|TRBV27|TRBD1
CASRIREQGAEAFF
TGTGCCAGCAGGATAAGGGAACAGGGGGCTGAAGCTTTCTTT
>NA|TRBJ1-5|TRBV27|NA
CASSLQGRGNQPQHF
TGTGCCAGCAGTTTACAGGGAAGGGGCAATCAGCCCCAGCATTTT
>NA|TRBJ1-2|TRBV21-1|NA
CASPNINSHHNYGYTF
TGTGCCAGCCCTAACATTAACAGTCACCATAACTATGGCTACACCTTC
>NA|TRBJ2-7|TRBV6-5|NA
CASSYVAGSYEQYF
TGTGCCAGCAGTTATGTGGCAGGCTCCTACGAGCAGTACTTC
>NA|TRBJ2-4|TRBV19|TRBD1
CASSRGQAGAKNIQYF
TGTGCCAGTAGTAGGGGACAGGCTGGGGCCAAAAACATTCAGTACTTC